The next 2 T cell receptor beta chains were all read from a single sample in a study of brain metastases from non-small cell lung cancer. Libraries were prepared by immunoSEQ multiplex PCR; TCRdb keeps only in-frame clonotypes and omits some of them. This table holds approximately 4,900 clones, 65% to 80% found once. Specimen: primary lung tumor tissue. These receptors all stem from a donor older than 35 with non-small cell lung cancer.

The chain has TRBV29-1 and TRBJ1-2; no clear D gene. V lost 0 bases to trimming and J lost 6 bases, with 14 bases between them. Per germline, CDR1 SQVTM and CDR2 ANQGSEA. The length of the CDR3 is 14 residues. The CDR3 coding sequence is TGCAGCGTTGAAGATGAAAAGGGTGTTCATGGCTACACCTTC. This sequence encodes CSVEDEKGVHGYTF.

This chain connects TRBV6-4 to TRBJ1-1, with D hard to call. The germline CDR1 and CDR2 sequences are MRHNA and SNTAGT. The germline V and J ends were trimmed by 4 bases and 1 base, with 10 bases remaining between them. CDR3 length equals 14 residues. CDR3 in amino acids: CASSAEEGNTEAFF. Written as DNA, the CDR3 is TGTGCCAGCAGTGCTGAAGAAGGGAACACTGAAGCTTTCTTT.